This T cell receptor (beta chain) was observed in a study of blood T cells in healthy people across ages. Combining a sample-barcoded 5' primer with a J-beta primer mix, a second PCR ran for about 7 to 11 cycles. Carrying 12 random nucleotides, a template-switch adaptor labeled each individual cDNA molecule. Every sample returned 2.5 million or more CDR3-containing paired-end reads. TCRdb fed the 5' RACE reads into MiXCR, producing one record per CDR3 protein. The sample holds about 760,000 distinct CDR3 sequences, about 61% seen once. Comments on this clonotype: Its antigen remains unidentified.

Trimming took off 0 bases at V and 2 bases at J, with 17 bases between the two ends. The CDR3 length is 18 residues. Germline V gene sequence: CDR1 SGHTA, CDR2 FQGTGA. Regarding the study as a whole: Roughly linear age-related decline in beta diversity appeared, significant by age 40.

Every participating donor contributed roughly 10 milliliters of peripheral blood through a draw. This rearrangement joins TRBV7-3 to TRBJ2-1; D could derive from TRBD1 or TRBD2 (5 bases each). The material sequenced was blood. This TCR was sampled from a man aged 40-55 years in good health. The DNA of the CDR3 is TGTGCCAGCAGCTTAACGGGGTCAGGTGGGGGTCCCTACAATGAGCAGTTCTTC. It translates to CASSLTGSGGGPYNEQFF.